The 18 T cell receptor beta chains given below trace back to one sample, sequenced in a study of T cell responses to AZD1222 COVID-19 vaccine. Some clones are missing from TCRdb's copy, which holds only in-frame ones; the method was immunoSEQ multiplex PCR. The sample carries under 150,000 clones, over 85% recorded once. The sequenced sample was peripheral blood, obtained on day 0 of AZD1222 vaccination. The receptors stem from an adult in good health.

The rearrangement links TRBV6-1 to TRBJ2-3; D is unresolved. CDR3 length: 11 residues. V was shortened by 1 base and J by 6 bases, with 2 bases between the two germline ends. Germline V gives CDR1 MNHNS, CDR2 SASEGT. CDR3 in amino acids: CASSEVDTQYF. CDR3 DNA: TGTGCCAGCAGTGAAGTGGATACGCAGTATTTT.

This clone has a single count. The rearrangement joins TRBV6-5 to TRBJ1-4; 7 bases line up with TRBD1. The CDR3 is 14 amino acids. J lost 7 bases, V lost 0 bases, and 2 bases had no gene match. Germline loops: CDR1 MNHEY, CDR2 SVGAGI. CDR3 bases: TGTGCCAGCAGTTACTCGCAGGGGGGTGAAAAACTGTTTTTT. Amino acids: CASSYSQGGEKLFF.

The V call is TRBV27, the J call TRBJ1-5, with D uncertain. Germline V lookup: CDR1 MNHEY, CDR2 SMNVEV (reference sequence). This CDR3 is 13 amino acids long. The V and J ends lost 0 bases and 8 bases respectively, with 8 bases between them. CDR3 loop: CASSLSGMEPQHF. The CDR3 region has the DNA TGTGCCAGCAGTTTATCAGGTATGGAGCCCCAGCATTTT.

This chain uses TRBV19 with TRBJ1-2, with 8 bases aligning to TRBD1. V was pared by 7 bases and J by 8 bases, with 9 bases of the junction left unmatched. CDR1 is LNHDA and CDR2 is SQIVND in the germline V gene (reference sequence). CDR3 length: 13 amino acids. CDR3 sequence: CASTQDRVGGYTF. For the CDR3, the DNA is TGTGCCAGTACCCAGGACAGGGTGGGCGGCTACACCTTC.

The chain recombines TRBV12-3 or TRBV12-4 with TRBJ1-3; D not certain. Trimming left V 5 bases short and J 0 bases short, with 5 bases between. This CDR3 is built from 13 residues. This CDR3 reads CASSPFSGNTIYF. CDR3 bases: TGTGCCAGCAGTCCCTTCTCTGGAAACACCATATATTTT.

The chain joins TRBV6-5 to TRBJ1-2; 8 bases are shared with TRBD1. The ends lost 6 bases at V and 4 bases at J; junction bases unmatched: 4. The germline V gene has CDR1 MNHEY and CDR2 SVGAGI. This CDR3 comprises 13 residues. The CDR3 DNA reads TGTGCCAGCAGAGACACAGGGGGCTATGGCTACACCTTC. It encodes CASRDTGGYGYTF.

The chain employs TRBV12-3 or TRBV12-4 and TRBJ1-2, with D possibly TRBD1 on 5 matching bases. V lost 7 bases and J 3 bases, leaving 12 bases between the germline ends. The CDR3 extends over 13 amino acids. The CDR3 reads CASTGGRYYGYTF. CDR3 coding DNA: TGTGCCAGCACCGGGGGACGGTACTATGGCTACACCTTC.

The chain joins TRBV9 to TRBJ2-3; the D call may be TRBD1 or TRBD2 (5 bases each). Trimming took off 4 bases at V and 6 bases at J, with 15 bases between the two ends. Per the germline V gene, CDR1 is SGDLS and CDR2 is YYNGEE. This CDR3 contains 14 residues. The CDR3 reads CASSMWGTGDTQYF. The CDR3 DNA follows: TGTGCCAGCAGCATGTGGGGGACGGGTGATACGCAGTATTTT.

This rearrangement joins TRBV6-5 to TRBJ1-5, with D perhaps matching TRBD1 (6 bases). V lost 7 bases and J lost 0, with 10 bases in between. Germline values: CDR1 MNHEY, CDR2 SVGAGI. The CDR3 length is 14 residues. CDR3 sequence: CASKDSYSNQPQHF. CDR3 nucleotides: TGTGCCAGCAAGGACAGCTATAGCAATCAGCCCCAGCATTTT.

The chain has TRBV7-9 and TRBJ2-3; 8 nucleotides agree with TRBD1. Trimming removed 6 bases from V and 5 bases from J; junction bases left unmatched: 10. This CDR3 has 15 amino acids. Germline CDR1 and CDR2: SEHNR and FQNEAQ (reference sequence). This chain's CDR3 is CASSLRTDRGDTQYF. The CDR3 DNA sequence: TGTGCCAGCAGTTTGCGAACAGACAGGGGAGATACGCAGTATTTT.

This clone turned up a few times. The chain employs TRBV18 and TRBJ1-2; no reliable D call. Germline values: CDR1 KGHSH, CDR2 LQKENI. CDR3 size: 14 residues. The V and J ends lost 1 base and 4 bases respectively, with 10 bases between them. CDR3 bases: TGTGCCAGCTCACCACAGAAAGAGGCCTATGGCTACACCTTC. Translated: CASSPQKEAYGYTF.

The rearrangement uses TRBV4-2 and TRBJ1-1; the match to TRBD1 covers 7 bases. The CDR3 has 15 residues. V lost 0 bases, J lost 0 bases, and 1 base stayed unmatched. Germline loops: CDR1 LGHNA, CDR2 YNFKEQ. As DNA, the CDR3 is TGTGCCAGCAGCCAAGAGGGGACAGTGAACACTGAAGCTTTCTTT. Its translation is CASSQEGTVNTEAFF.

This sequence joins TRBV9 and TRBJ1-1; TRBD1 matches 11 bases. Germline-derived CDR1 and CDR2 are SGDLS and YYNGEE. The CDR3 length is 15 residues. V lost 4 bases and J lost 2; bases outside the gene matches: 4. In nucleotides, the CDR3 is TGTGCCAGCAGCCCCTGGACAGGGGGCAACACTGAAGCTTTCTTT. Protein sequence: CASSPWTGGNTEAFF.

The chain recombines TRBV18 with TRBJ2-5, with a weak D call TRBD1 (6 bases). V was pared by 3 bases and J by 7 bases, with 12 bases between. The CDR3 totals 13 residues. The germline gives CDR1 KGHSH, CDR2 LQKENI. The DNA for the CDR3 is TGTGCCAGCTCACCGGGGGCCCCAGGGACCCAGTACTTC. The encoded protein is CASSPGAPGTQYF.

The chain has TRBV11-3 and TRBJ2-2, with 8 bases matching TRBD1. Germline V lookup: CDR1 SGHNT, CDR2 YENEEA. The CDR3 consists of 14 residues. Trimming removed 5 bases from V and 7 bases from J; junction bases left unmatched: 6. The CDR3 DNA follows: TGTGCCAGCAGCCCAAGACAGGGGAGCGGGGAGCTGTTTTTT. Amino acids: CASSPRQGSGELFF.

The chain combines TRBV7-3 with TRBJ1-2, with a possible D match to TRBD1 (5 bases). CDR1 SGHTA and CDR2 FQGTGA come from the germline V gene. The CDR3 covers 14 residues. Trimming cost V 2 bases and J 4 bases, with 11 bases left between them. The CDR3 here is CASSLGQPGYGYTF. As DNA, the CDR3 is TGTGCCAGCAGCTTAGGACAACCCGGCTATGGCTACACCTTC.

As to this clone: One end of the junction does not line up with germline, which may come from a read error. This chain joins TRBV7-7 and TRBJ2-2, with D possibly being TRBD2 (5 bases). The CDR3 length is 15 residues. Germline lookup yields CDR1 SSHAT and CDR2 FNYEAQ (reference sequence). CDR3: CASSLGPQEVGELFF. CDR3 nucleotide sequence: TGTGCTAGCAGCTTAGGTCCGCAGGAGGTCGGGGAGCTGTTTTTT.

This chain links TRBV4-1 with TRBJ1-2, with 10 bases that match TRBD1. V dropped 0 bases and J dropped 8; count of bases not matched to a gene: 6. Germline values: CDR1 MGHRA, CDR2 YSYEKL. CDR3 size: 15 residues. In DNA, the CDR3 is TGCGCCAGCAGCCAAGATGGGGGACAGGGGAAGGGCTACACCTTC. This encodes CASSQDGGQGKGYTF.